A single sample is the source of the 10 T cell receptor beta chains below, sequenced in a study of shared clonotypes between healthy human individuals. TCRdb's table, derived via immunoSEQ multiplex PCR, lists solely in-frame clones and lacks some. The sample records 950,000 to 1,100,000 clones, around 78% being singletons. Sequencing was done on a sample of memory CD4+ T cells from PBMCs. Subset: CD45RA-negative fraction. The receptors were sampled from a man younger than 30 in good health. Some clones in this sample may be carry-over from other donors' samples.

The chain uses TRBV6-5 and TRBJ2-2; 8 nucleotides agree with TRBD2. V gave up 7 bases and J gave up 6 bases; unmatched junction bases: 10. Per the germline V gene, CDR1 is MNHEY and CDR2 is SVGAGI. CDR3 size: 15 residues. The CDR3 protein is CASTRSGSSPGELFF. CDR3 bases: TGTGCCAGCACCCGGAGCGGGAGTTCTCCCGGGGAGCTGTTTTTT.

This clone was seen a handful of times. The chain employs TRBV27 and TRBJ2-7, with TRBD2 matching 10 bases. Trimming cost V 8 bases and J 6 bases; bases outside gene matches: 4. This CDR3 comprises 12 residues. Germline V lookup: CDR1 MNHEY, CDR2 SMNVEV (reference sequence). The CDR3 spells CASVSGGFEQYF. CDR3 in DNA: TGTGCCAGCGTTAGCGGGGGGTTCGAGCAGTACTTC.

The chain employs TRBV6-6 and TRBJ1-5, with 8 bases lining up with TRBD1. V was clipped by 6 bases and J by 5 bases; unmatched bases: 3. The germline V gene encodes CDR1 MNHNY and CDR2 SVGAGI (reference sequence). This CDR3 is 13 amino acids long. The CDR3 region is CASSQTGDQPQHF. In nucleotides, the CDR3 is TGTGCCAGCAGCCAGACAGGGGATCAGCCCCAGCATTTT.

The chain has TRBV7-6 and TRBJ1-2, with D possibly TRBD1 on 6 matching bases. The CDR3 contains 18 residues. Germline CDR1 is SGHVS and CDR2 is FNYEAQ. Trimming pared 5 bases from V and 4 bases from J, leaving 26 bases between. CDR3 coding DNA: TGTGCCAGCAGCCGTTGGCGGCTAGGGGGGGCGCGGAGCTATGGCTACACCTTC. It yields the protein CASSRWRLGGARSYGYTF.

The chain recombines TRBV18 with TRBJ2-7; D perhaps matches TRBD2 (6 bases). From germline, CDR1 is KGHSH and CDR2 LQKENI. The CDR3 contains 14 residues. V gave up 6 bases and J gave up 8 bases, with 20 bases separating them. In DNA form, the CDR3 reads TGTGCCAGCTCGGGCTCGGGCGGGACCGCTCAGCAGTACTTC. Its translation is CASSGSGGTAQQYF.

The chain uses TRBV29-1 and TRBJ2-7; TRBD2 matches at 8 bases. The germline gives CDR1 SQVTM, CDR2 ANQGSEA. The ends lost 6 bases at V and 2 bases at J; junction bases unmatched: 6. This CDR3 spans 13 amino acids. Here the CDR3 DNA reads TGCAGCGTCCTGCCACTAGCGGCCTACGAGCAGTACTTC. Amino acid sequence: CSVLPLAAYEQYF.

This clone was counted once. The rearrangement joins TRBV9 to TRBJ2-1; either TRBD1 or TRBD2 may supply D (5 bases each). V shed 1 base and J shed 0 bases, with 11 bases lying between them. Per the germline V gene, CDR1 is SGDLS and CDR2 is YYNGEE. CDR3 length: 16 residues. CDR3 loop: CASSVRSGTSYNEQFF. The CDR3 DNA reads as TGTGCCAGCAGCGTAAGGTCCGGGACCTCCTACAATGAGCAGTTCTTC.

The chain is built from TRBV29-1 and TRBJ2-3; the D gene is possibly TRBD1 (5 bases). CDR3 size: 14 residues. Germline V gene lookup returns CDR1 SQVTM and CDR2 ANQGSEA. The germline V and J ends were trimmed by 3 bases and 2 bases, with 12 bases remaining between them. CDR3 sequence: CSVEKRQPTDTQYF. The CDR3 DNA reads as TGCAGCGTTGAGAAAAGACAGCCCACAGATACGCAGTATTTT.

The chain links TRBV5-1 to TRBJ2-2; D remains ambiguous. Germline lookup yields CDR1 SGHRS and CDR2 YFSETQ. V lost 0 bases and J lost 3, with 6 bases in between. The CDR3 totals 14 residues. The CDR3 nucleotides read TGCGCCAGCAGCTTGGGCAGTTACACCGGGGAGCTGTTTTTT. It codes for CASSLGSYTGELFF.

The rearrangement links TRBV4-2 to TRBJ2-2; 7 bases fit TRBD1. V lost 1 base to trimming and J lost 7 bases; unmatched junction nucleotides: 6. The CDR3 contains 15 residues. Germline values: CDR1 LGHNA, CDR2 YNFKEQ. The CDR3 region is CASSQGEGAGGELFF. The CDR3 DNA follows: TGTGCCAGCAGCCAAGGCGAGGGGGCCGGCGGGGAGCTGTTTTTT.